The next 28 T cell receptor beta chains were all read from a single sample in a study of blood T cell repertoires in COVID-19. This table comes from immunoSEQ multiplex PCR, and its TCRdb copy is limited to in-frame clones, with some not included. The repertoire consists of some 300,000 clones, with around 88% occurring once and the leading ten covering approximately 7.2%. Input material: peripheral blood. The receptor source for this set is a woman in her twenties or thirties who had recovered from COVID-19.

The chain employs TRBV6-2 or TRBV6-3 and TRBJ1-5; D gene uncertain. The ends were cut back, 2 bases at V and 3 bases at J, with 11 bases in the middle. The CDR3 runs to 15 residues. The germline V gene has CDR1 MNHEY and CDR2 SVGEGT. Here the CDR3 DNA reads TGTGCCAGCAGTTACGGGTCAGGCCTCAATCAGCCCCAGCATTTT. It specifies CASSYGSGLNQPQHF.

The CDR3 coding sequence is TGTGCCAGCAGCCGTCGGGTCAGTGAGCAGTTCTTC. It specifies CASSRRVSEQFF. V usage is TRBV12-3 or TRBV12-4 and J usage is TRBJ2-1; D gene ambiguous. The CDR3 spans 12 residues. V was shortened by 6 bases and J by 9 bases, with 12 bases between the two germline ends.

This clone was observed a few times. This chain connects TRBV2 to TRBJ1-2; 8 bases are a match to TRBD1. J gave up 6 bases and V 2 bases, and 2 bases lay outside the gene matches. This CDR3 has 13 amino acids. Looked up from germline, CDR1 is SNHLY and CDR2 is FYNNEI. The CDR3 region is CASSESQGDGYTF. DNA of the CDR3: TGTGCCAGCAGTGAATCACAGGGGGATGGCTACACCTTC. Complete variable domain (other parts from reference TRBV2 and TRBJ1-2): EPEVTQTPSHQVTQMGQEVILRCVPISNHLYFYWYRQILGQKVEFLVSFYNNEISEKSEIFDDQFSVERPDGSNFTLKIRSTKLEDSAMYFCASSESQGDGYTFGSGTRLTVV.

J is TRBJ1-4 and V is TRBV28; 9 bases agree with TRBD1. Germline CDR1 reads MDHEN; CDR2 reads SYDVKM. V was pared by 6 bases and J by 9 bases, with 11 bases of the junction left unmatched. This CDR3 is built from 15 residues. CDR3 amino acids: CASRFSSGQGQKLFF. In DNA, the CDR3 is TGTGCCAGCAGGTTTAGCTCGGGACAGGGACAAAAACTGTTTTTT.

The CDR3 region is CASSPLGDTEAFF. CDR3 DNA sequence: TGTGCCAGCAGTCCCCTAGGGGACACTGAAGCTTTCTTT. The chain uses TRBV6-5 and TRBJ1-1; maybe TRBD1 (5 bases). The V end was cut by 5 bases, the J end by 3 bases, with 10 bases between. CDR1 MNHEY and CDR2 SVGAGI come from the germline V gene. The CDR3 runs to 13 residues.

CDR3 amino acids: CASSPVSSGYTF. DNA for the CDR3: TGTGCCAGCAGCCCCGTGTCGTCGGGCTACACCTTC. The genes are TRBV7-8 and TRBJ1-2, with D hard to call. CDR3 length equals 12 residues. Deletions cut 5 bases from V and 8 bases from J, with 12 bases between. Germline-derived CDR1 and CDR2 are SGHVS and FQNEAQ.

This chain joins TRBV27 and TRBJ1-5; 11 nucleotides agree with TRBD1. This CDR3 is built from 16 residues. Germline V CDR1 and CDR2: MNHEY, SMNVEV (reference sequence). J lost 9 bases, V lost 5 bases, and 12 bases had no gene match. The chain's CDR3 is CASSKGGTGGFRPQHF. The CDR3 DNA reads TGTGCCAGCAGTAAGGGGGGGACAGGGGGGTTTAGGCCCCAGCATTTT.

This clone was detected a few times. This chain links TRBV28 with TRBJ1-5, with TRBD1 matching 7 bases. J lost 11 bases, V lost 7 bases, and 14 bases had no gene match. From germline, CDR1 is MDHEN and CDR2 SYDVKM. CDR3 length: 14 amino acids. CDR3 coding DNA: TGTGCCAGCATCAAAAGACAGGGCCGTCTGACCCAGCATTTT. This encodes CASIKRQGRLTQHF.

Written as DNA, the CDR3 is TGTGCCAGCAGTAGAAAGACAGGGTGGGACACTGAAGCTTTCTTT. It translates to CASSRKTGWDTEAFF. The chain employs TRBV27 and TRBJ1-1; the match to TRBD1 covers 7 bases. The germline V gene encodes CDR1 MNHEY and CDR2 SMNVEV (reference sequence). V gave up 5 bases and J gave up 3 bases; unmatched junction bases: 9. CDR3 size: 15 residues.

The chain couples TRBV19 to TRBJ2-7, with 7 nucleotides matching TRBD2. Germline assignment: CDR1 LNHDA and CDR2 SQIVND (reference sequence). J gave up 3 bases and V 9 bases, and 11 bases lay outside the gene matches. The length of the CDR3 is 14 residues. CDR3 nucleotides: TGTGCCAGCTCTCCACAGACTAGCAGCTACGAGCAGTACTTC. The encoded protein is CASSPQTSSYEQYF.

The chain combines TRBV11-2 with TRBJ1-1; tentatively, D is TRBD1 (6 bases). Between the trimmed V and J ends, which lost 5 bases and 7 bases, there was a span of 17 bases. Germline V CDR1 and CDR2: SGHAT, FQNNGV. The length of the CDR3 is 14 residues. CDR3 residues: CASSPNRDALEAFF. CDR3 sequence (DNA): TGTGCCAGCAGCCCGAACAGGGACGCACTTGAAGCTTTCTTT.

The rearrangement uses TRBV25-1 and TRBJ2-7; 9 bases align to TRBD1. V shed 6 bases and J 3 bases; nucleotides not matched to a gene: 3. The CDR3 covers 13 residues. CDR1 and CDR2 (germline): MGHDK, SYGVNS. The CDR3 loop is CASRTGQGYEQYF. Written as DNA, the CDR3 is TGTGCCAGCAGAACGGGACAGGGCTACGAGCAGTACTTC.

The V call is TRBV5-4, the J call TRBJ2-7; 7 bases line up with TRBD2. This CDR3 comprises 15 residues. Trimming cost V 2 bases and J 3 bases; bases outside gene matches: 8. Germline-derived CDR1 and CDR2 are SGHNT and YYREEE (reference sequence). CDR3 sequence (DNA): TGTGCCAGCAGCTTCCGGGGAGGGATAATCTACGAGCAGTACTTC. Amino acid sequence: CASSFRGGIIYEQYF.

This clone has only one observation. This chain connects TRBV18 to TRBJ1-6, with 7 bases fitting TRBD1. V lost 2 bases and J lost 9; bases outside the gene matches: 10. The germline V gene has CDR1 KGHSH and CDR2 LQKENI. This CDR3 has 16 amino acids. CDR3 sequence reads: CASSPTTGLLSSPLHF. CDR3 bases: TGTGCCAGCTCACCAACGACAGGGTTGCTCTCTTCACCCCTCCACTTT.

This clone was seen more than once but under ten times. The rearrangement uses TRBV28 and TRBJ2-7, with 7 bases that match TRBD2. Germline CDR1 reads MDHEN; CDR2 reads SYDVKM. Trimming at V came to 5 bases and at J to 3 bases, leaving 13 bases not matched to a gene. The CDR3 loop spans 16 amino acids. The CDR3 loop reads CASSRGGVVSLYEQYF. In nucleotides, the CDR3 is TGTGCCAGCAGTCGGGGAGGGGTCGTATCCCTCTACGAGCAGTACTTC.

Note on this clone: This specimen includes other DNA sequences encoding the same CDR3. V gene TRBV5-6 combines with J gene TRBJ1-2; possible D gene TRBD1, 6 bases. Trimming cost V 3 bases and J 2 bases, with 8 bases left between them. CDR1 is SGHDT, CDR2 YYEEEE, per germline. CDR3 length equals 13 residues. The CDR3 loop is CASSSQGNYGYTF. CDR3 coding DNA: TGTGCCAGCAGCTCACAGGGAAACTATGGCTACACCTTC.

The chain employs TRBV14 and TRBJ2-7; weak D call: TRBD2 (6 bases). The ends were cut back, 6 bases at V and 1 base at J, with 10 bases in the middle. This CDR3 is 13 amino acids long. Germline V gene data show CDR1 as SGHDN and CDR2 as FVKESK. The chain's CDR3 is CASSSGVSYEQYF. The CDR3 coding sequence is TGTGCCAGCAGTTCGGGGGTGTCCTACGAGCAGTACTTC.

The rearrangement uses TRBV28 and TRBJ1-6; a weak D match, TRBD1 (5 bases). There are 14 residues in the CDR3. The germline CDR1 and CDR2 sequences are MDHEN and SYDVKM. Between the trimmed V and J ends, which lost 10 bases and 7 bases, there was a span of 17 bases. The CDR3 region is CATFLAGRNSPLHF. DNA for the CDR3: TGTGCCACGTTCCTGGCAGGGAGGAATTCACCCCTCCACTTT.

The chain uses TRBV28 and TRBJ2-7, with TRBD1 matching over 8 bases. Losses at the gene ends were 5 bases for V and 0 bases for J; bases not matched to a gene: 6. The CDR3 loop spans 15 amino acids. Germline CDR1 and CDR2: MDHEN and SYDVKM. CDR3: CASSGHGQGSYEQYF. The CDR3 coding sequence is TGTGCCAGCAGTGGACACGGACAGGGCTCCTACGAGCAGTACTTC.

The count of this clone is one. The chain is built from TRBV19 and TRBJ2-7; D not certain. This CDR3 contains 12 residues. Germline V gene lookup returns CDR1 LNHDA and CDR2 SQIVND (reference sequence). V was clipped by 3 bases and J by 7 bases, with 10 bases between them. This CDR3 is CASSIDEREQYF. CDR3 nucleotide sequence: TGTGCCAGTAGTATTGACGAGAGGGAGCAGTACTTC. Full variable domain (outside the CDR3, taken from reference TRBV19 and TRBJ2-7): DGGITQSPKYLFRKEGQNVTLSCEQNLNHDAMYWYRQDPGQGLRLIYYSQIVNDFQKGDIAEGYSVSREKKESFPLTVTSAQKNPTAFYLCASSIDEREQYFGPGTRLTVT.

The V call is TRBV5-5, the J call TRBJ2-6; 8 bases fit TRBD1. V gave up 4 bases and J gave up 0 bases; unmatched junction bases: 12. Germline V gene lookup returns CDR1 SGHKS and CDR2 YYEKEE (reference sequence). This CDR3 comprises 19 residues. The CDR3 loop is CASSQTSGQGHSGANVLTF. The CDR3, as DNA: TGTGCCAGCAGCCAAACGAGCGGACAGGGCCACTCTGGGGCCAACGTCCTGACTTTC. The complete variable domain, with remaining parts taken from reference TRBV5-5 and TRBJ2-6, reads DAGVTQSPTHLIKTRGQQVTLRCSPISGHKSVSWYQQVLGQGPQFIFQYYEKEERGRGNFPDRFSARQFPNYSSELNVNALLLGDSALYLCASSQTSGQGHSGANVLTFGAGSRLTVL.

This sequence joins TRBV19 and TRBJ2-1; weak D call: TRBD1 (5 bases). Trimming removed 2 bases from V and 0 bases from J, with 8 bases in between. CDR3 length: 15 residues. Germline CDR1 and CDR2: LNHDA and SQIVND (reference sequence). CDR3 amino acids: CASSIPRASYNEQFF. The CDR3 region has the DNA TGTGCCAGTAGTATACCCAGGGCCTCCTACAATGAGCAGTTCTTC.

The CDR3 sequence: CASSGLAGMYEQFF. CDR3 sequence (DNA): TGTGCCAGCAGTGGACTAGCGGGGATGTATGAGCAGTTCTTC. J is TRBJ2-1 and V is TRBV2; 11 bases agree with TRBD2. This CDR3 is built from 14 residues. The germline gives CDR1 SNHLY, CDR2 FYNNEI. With V trimmed by 4 bases and J by 8 bases, 4 bases remained unmatched.

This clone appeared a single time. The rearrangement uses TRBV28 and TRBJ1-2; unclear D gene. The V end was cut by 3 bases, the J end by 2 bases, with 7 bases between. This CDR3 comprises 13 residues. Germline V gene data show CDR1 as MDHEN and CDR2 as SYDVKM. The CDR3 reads CASSFRENYGYTF. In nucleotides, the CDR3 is TGTGCCAGCAGTTTTCGAGAGAACTATGGCTACACCTTC.

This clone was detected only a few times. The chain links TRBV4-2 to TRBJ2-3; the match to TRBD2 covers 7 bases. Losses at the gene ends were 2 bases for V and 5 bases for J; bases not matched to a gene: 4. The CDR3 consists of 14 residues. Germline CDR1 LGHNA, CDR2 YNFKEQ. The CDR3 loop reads CASSQPGGIDTQYF. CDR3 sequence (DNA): TGTGCCAGCAGCCAACCCGGGGGGATAGATACGCAGTATTTT.

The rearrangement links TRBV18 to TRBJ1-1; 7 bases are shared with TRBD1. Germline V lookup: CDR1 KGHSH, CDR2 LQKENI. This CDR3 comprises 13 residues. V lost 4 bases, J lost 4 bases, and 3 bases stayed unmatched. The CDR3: CASSQAGGTEAFF. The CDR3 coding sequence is TGTGCCAGCTCACAGGCAGGGGGCACTGAAGCTTTCTTT. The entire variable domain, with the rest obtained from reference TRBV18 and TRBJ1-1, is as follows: NAGVMQNPRHLVRRRGQEARLRCSPMKGHSHVYWYRQLPEEGLKFMVYLQKENIIDESGMPKERFSAEFPKEGPSILRIQQVVRGDSAAYFCASSQAGGTEAFFGQGTRLTVV.

CDR3: CARSFASGGACSYNEQFF. CDR3 DNA sequence: TGTGCCAGAAGCTTTGCTAGCGGGGGGGCCTGCTCCTACAATGAGCAGTTCTTC. The V gene is TRBV5-3, the J gene TRBJ2-1; 12 bases fit TRBD2. TRBV5-3 carries the ORF label, with uncertain function. J gave up 0 bases and V 2 bases, and 6 bases lay outside the gene matches. CDR3 length: 18 residues.

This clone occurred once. The CDR3 spells CASSPRAGTDTQYF. CDR3 DNA: TGCGCCAGCAGCCCGAGGGCTGGCACAGATACGCAGTATTTT. The chain recombines TRBV4-3 with TRBJ2-3; TRBD2 is a possible D gene (5 bases). Per germline, CDR1 LGHNA and CDR2 YSLEER. Trimming pared 4 bases from V and 1 base from J, leaving 9 bases between. This CDR3 has 14 residues.